The 24 T cell receptor beta chains below all came from one sample that was sequenced in a study of identical twins. TCRdb redid the calling of the 5' RACE reads with MiXCR, one entry per CDR3 protein. The sample lists some 730,000 distinct CDR3 sequences; roughly 18% were seen once. These data were likewise used in another study, on T cells expressing NK-cell markers.

Sample: PBMCs. These receptors came from a woman aged 18-35 years in good health.

The table lists this clonotype with many counts. Mismatch with germline at one junction end may stem from a read error. The V call is TRBV20-1, the J call TRBJ1-3; the D is unclear. In germline, CDR1 is DFQATT, CDR2 SNEGSKA (reference sequence). This CDR3 contains 13 residues. In DNA, the CDR3 is TGCAGTGCCAGAGGACCCTCTGGAAACACCATATATTTT. As protein: CSARGPSGNTIYF.

The CDR3: CASSQARGSSSYEQYF. The DNA for the CDR3 is TGTGCCAGCAGCCAAGCGAGGGGATCAAGCTCCTACGAGCAGTACTTC. This sequence joins TRBV14 and TRBJ2-7; the D call may be TRBD1 or TRBD2 (5 bases each). V lost 1 base and J 0 bases, leaving 13 bases between the germline ends. There are 16 residues in the CDR3. Germline V gene sequence: CDR1 SGHDN, CDR2 FVKESK.

The chain uses TRBV12-3 or TRBV12-4 and TRBJ2-2; D gene unclear. Trimming pared 3 bases from V and 0 bases from J, leaving 8 bases between. The CDR3 length is 15 residues. CDR3 sequence: CASSFWLSNTGELFF. CDR3 in DNA: TGTGCCAGCAGTTTCTGGCTGTCGAACACCGGGGAGCTGTTTTTT.

This sequence joins TRBV11-1 and TRBJ2-6; TRBD1 matches 9 bases. CDR3 length: 19 residues. The ends lost 5 bases at V and 0 bases at J; junction bases unmatched: 11. Germline assignment: CDR1 SGHAT and CDR2 FQDESV (reference sequence). This CDR3 reads CASSTKQGAPPSGANVLTF. CDR3 bases: TGTGCCAGCAGCACAAAACAGGGGGCCCCCCCCTCTGGGGCCAACGTCCTGACTTTC.

The chain has TRBV20-1 and TRBJ1-1; no firm D call. Per the germline V gene, CDR1 is DFQATT and CDR2 is SNEGSKA (reference sequence). V dropped 0 bases and J dropped 5 bases, with 13 bases sitting between them. The CDR3 is made up of 14 amino acids. The CDR3 coding sequence is TGCAGTGCTAGAGATCGAACTAGTGGGACTGAAGCTTTCTTT. Protein sequence: CSARDRTSGTEAFF.

The rearrangement joins TRBV12-3 or TRBV12-4 to TRBJ2-7; 7 nucleotides agree with TRBD1. The CDR3 is 14 residues long. J lost 3 bases, V lost 6 bases, and 8 bases had no gene match. The CDR3 reads CASSLTGALYEQYF. As DNA, the CDR3 is TGTGCCAGCAGCCTTACAGGGGCTCTCTACGAGCAGTACTTC.

This clonotype was recorded a few times. The genes are TRBV18 and TRBJ2-1; 7 bases are a match to TRBD2. The CDR3 is 16 amino acids. The V segment lost 2 bases and the J segment 9 bases; nucleotides outside the gene matches: 13. CDR1 is KGHSH and CDR2 is LQKENI in the germline V gene. The CDR3 sequence is CASSPEFGGRASEQFF. The CDR3 nucleotides are TGTGCCAGCTCACCAGAGTTCGGTGGGAGGGCCAGTGAGCAGTTCTTC.

This clonotype has more than one count but fewer than ten. This rearrangement joins TRBV12-3 or TRBV12-4 to TRBJ2-7; D gene ambiguous. The V end lost 4 bases, the J end lost 2 bases, and 6 bases lay between the germline ends. The CDR3 contains 12 residues. The CDR3 sequence is CASSWITYEQYF. CDR3 nucleotides: TGTGCCAGCAGTTGGATTACCTACGAGCAGTACTTC.

This clonotype was found a few times. In DNA, the CDR3 is TGCAGTGCTAGTGAAGCCGGGAGGGCTTACGAGCAGTACTTC. As protein: CSASEAGRAYEQYF. V usage is TRBV20-1 and J usage is TRBJ2-7, with TRBD2 matching over 8 bases. The junction had 8 bases not matched to a gene; V was cut back by 3 bases and J by 4 bases. This CDR3 region has 14 residues. Germline CDR1 reads DFQATT; CDR2 reads SNEGSKA (reference sequence).

The chain employs TRBV12-3 or TRBV12-4 and TRBJ2-7, with D possibly being TRBD1 (5 bases). Deletions cut 5 bases from V and 6 bases from J, with 11 bases between. The CDR3 loop spans 12 amino acids. The CDR3 loop reads CASSTRVGEQYF. CDR3 bases: TGTGCCAGCAGTACCAGGGTTGGCGAGCAGTACTTC.

The rearrangement links TRBV7-2 to TRBJ2-2; a weak D match, TRBD2 (5 bases). CDR3 size: 13 residues. Germline lookup yields CDR1 SGHTA and CDR2 FQGNSA. Trimming left V 3 bases short and J 7 bases short, with 9 bases between. The CDR3, as DNA: TGTGCCAGCAGCTTGGCGGGCTACGGGGAGCTGTTTTTT. This codes for CASSLAGYGELFF.

This clonotype was seen more than once but under ten times. The rearrangement uses TRBV7-9 and TRBJ2-7, with D perhaps matching TRBD2 (6 bases). Trimming removed 5 bases from V and 2 bases from J, with 13 bases in between. Germline V CDR1 and CDR2: SEHNR, FQNEAQ (reference sequence). CDR3 length equals 14 residues. CDR3 region: CASSAPGTPYEQYF. In nucleotides, the CDR3 is TGTGCCAGCAGCGCGCCCGGGACTCCCTACGAGCAGTACTTC. The full variable domain, rest sourced from reference TRBV7-9 and TRBJ2-7, is DTGVSQNPRHKITKRGQNVTFRCDPISEHNRLYWYRQTLGQGPEFLTYFQNEAQLEKSRLLSDRFSAERPKGSFSTLEIQRTEQGDSAMYLCASSAPGTPYEQYFGPGTRLTVT.

The gene calls are TRBV12-3 or TRBV12-4 and TRBJ2-7; 9 bases align to TRBD2. J gave up 6 bases and V 7 bases, and 10 bases lay outside the gene matches. The CDR3 covers 14 residues. This chain's CDR3 is CASTLGGGAFEQYF. The CDR3 region has the DNA TGTGCCAGCACCTTGGGCGGGGGGGCCTTCGAGCAGTACTTC.

This clonotype was counted only a few times. The chain combines TRBV12-3 or TRBV12-4 with TRBJ2-5; D unresolved. The CDR3 sequence is 14 residues long. V dropped 1 base and J dropped 2 bases, with 8 bases sitting between them. CDR3 in DNA: TGTGCCAGCAGTTTAGAGGCTAGGCAAGAGACCCAGTACTTC. Its protein is CASSLEARQETQYF.

This clonotype has more than one count but fewer than ten. The DNA for the CDR3 is TGTGCCAGCAGTACCATCGGGGGAGCAGATACGCAGTATTTT. Amino acids: CASSTIGGADTQYF. The V call is TRBV6-1, the J call TRBJ2-3, with a tentative D call TRBD2 (6 bases). The ends were cut back, 5 bases at V and 4 bases at J, with 13 bases in the middle. From germline, CDR1 is MNHNS and CDR2 SASEGT. This CDR3 has 14 residues.

V and J are TRBV6-5 and TRBJ2-7; 7 nucleotides align to TRBD1. CDR1 MNHEY and CDR2 SVGAGI come from the germline V gene. The J segment lost 3 bases and the V segment lost 0 bases, leaving 8 bases of the junction unmatched. The CDR3 spans 16 residues. The CDR3 region has the DNA TGTGCCAGCAGTTACTCGATGGTTTCAGGGGGCTACGAGCAGTACTTC. Its translation: CASSYSMVSGGYEQYF.

V gene TRBV19 combines with J gene TRBJ2-5; no reliable D call. Germline lookup yields CDR1 LNHDA and CDR2 SQIVND (reference sequence). The CDR3 consists of 13 residues. V dropped 11 bases and J dropped 5 bases, with 18 bases sitting between them. CDR3 protein: CAPDQISEETQYF. CDR3 in DNA: TGTGCCCCCGACCAGATCAGCGAGGAGACCCAGTACTTC.

The chain uses TRBV20-1 and TRBJ1-6; 7 bases map to TRBD1. The trim removed 6 bases at V and 9 bases at J, leaving 8 bases unmatched. CDR3 size: 13 residues. CDR1 DFQATT and CDR2 SNEGSKA come from the germline V gene (reference sequence). As DNA, the CDR3 is TGCAGTGCCATCGGGACAGCAGGTTCACCCCTCCACTTT. The encoded protein is CSAIGTAGSPLHF.

The chain is built from TRBV18 and TRBJ2-7, with 10 bases that match TRBD1. V dropped 5 bases and J dropped 3; count of bases not matched to a gene: 7. The CDR3 runs 15 residues. The germline CDR1 and CDR2 sequences are KGHSH and LQKENI. In DNA, the CDR3 is TGTGCCAGCTCATACACCGGGACAGGGGTCTACGAGCAGTACTTC. It yields the protein CASSYTGTGVYEQYF.

This sequence joins TRBV10-3 and TRBJ2-2, with TRBD2 matching over 11 bases. Germline lookup yields CDR1 ENHRY and CDR2 SYGVKD. The junction had 3 bases not matched to a gene; V was cut back by 3 bases and J by 0 bases. This CDR3 contains 17 residues. CDR3 residues: CAISDLAGGSNTGELFF. CDR3 bases: TGTGCCATCAGTGATCTAGCGGGGGGTTCGAACACCGGGGAGCTGTTTTTT.

This clonotype was detected only once. The V call is TRBV11-1, the J call TRBJ2-3, with a tentative D call TRBD2 (7 bases). The V and J ends lost 4 bases and 4 bases respectively, with 18 bases between them. There are 16 residues in the CDR3. Germline CDR1 is SGHAT and CDR2 is FQDESV (reference sequence). The CDR3 here is CASSSRVQGGADTQYF. Written as DNA, the CDR3 is TGTGCCAGCAGCTCACGGGTACAGGGAGGGGCAGATACGCAGTATTTT.

This rearrangement joins TRBV7-9 to TRBJ2-7; 10 positions match TRBD2. V shed 2 bases, J shed 3 bases, and the junction held 4 bases outside the gene matches. The CDR3 contains 15 residues. Germline CDR1 reads SEHNR; CDR2 reads FQNEAQ (reference sequence). The CDR3 DNA sequence: TGTGCCAGCAGCTTACCTCCTAGCGGGGGCTACGAGCAGTACTTC. Translating it yields CASSLPPSGGYEQYF. Combining the CDR3 with reference TRBV7-9 and TRBJ2-7 gives the whole variable domain DTGVSQNPRHKITKRGQNVTFRCDPISEHNRLYWYRQTLGQGPEFLTYFQNEAQLEKSRLLSDRFSAERPKGSFSTLEIQRTEQGDSAMYLCASSLPPSGGYEQYFGPGTRLTVT.

The rearrangement links TRBV7-9 to TRBJ1-1; 7 bases fit TRBD1. This CDR3 has 14 residues. The V gene's germline CDR1 is SEHNR and CDR2 FQNEAQ (reference sequence). Trimming removed 8 bases from V and 1 base from J; junction bases left unmatched: 7. CDR3 in amino acids: CASGSGTANTEAFF. CDR3 nucleotides: TGTGCCAGCGGATCCGGGACAGCGAACACTGAAGCTTTCTTT.

This clonotype has a count of ten or more. The chain carries TRBV20-1 and TRBJ2-7; TRBD2 matches 10 bases. Germline V gene data show CDR1 as DFQATT and CDR2 as SNEGSKA (reference sequence). CDR3 length: 12 amino acids. The V segment lost 6 bases and the J segment 2 bases; nucleotides outside the gene matches: 1. This CDR3 reads CSAGLAAYEQYF. Written as DNA, the CDR3 is TGCAGTGCCGGACTAGCGGCCTACGAGCAGTACTTC.